This T cell receptor beta chain appears in the sequencing data of a study of T-cell memory formation after mild COVID-19. TCRdb fed the 5' RACE reads into MiXCR, producing one record per CDR3 protein. Of around 430,000 distinct CDR3 sequences in the sample, approximately 15% were seen once. The V gene lost 7 bases and the J gene lost 0 bases, with 17 bases spanning the gap. The CDR3 has 15 amino acids. CDR1 is SGHKS, CDR2 YYEKEE, per germline (reference sequence). Sequencing was done on a sample of PBMCs or a T cell subset sorted from them (not recorded which). This TCR derives from a man between 18 and 35 years old who had mild COVID-19 (a few samples of this study predate the infection). Cell type and time point are not known. V usage is TRBV5-5 and J usage is TRBJ2-7; no clear D. CDR3 region: CASRQGSVSSYEQYV. CDR3 nucleotide sequence: TGTGCCAGCCGACAAGGGTCGGTCTCCTCCTACGAGCAGTACGTC.